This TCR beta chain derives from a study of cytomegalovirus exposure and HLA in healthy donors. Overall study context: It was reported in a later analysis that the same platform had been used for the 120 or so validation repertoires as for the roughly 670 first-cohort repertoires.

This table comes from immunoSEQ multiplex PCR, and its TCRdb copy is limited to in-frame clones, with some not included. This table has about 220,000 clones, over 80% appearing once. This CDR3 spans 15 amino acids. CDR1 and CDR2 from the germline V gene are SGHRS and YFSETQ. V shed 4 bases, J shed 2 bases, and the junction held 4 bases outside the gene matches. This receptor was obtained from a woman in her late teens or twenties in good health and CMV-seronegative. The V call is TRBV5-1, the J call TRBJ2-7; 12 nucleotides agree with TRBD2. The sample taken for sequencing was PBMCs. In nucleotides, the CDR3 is TGCGCCAGCAGCACGGGACTAGCGGGTCCCTACGAGCAGTACTTC. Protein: CASSTGLAGPYEQYF.